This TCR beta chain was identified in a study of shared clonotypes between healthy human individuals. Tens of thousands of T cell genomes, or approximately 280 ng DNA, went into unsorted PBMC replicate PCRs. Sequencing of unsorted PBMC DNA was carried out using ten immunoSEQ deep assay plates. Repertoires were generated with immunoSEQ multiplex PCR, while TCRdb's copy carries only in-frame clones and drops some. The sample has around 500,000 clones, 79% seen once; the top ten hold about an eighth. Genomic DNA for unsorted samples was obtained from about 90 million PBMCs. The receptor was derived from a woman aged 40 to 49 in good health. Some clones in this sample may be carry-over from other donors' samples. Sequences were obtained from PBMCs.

In DNA form, the CDR3 reads TGTGCCAGCAGTGCACAACCGGGACTAGCGTCCGGGGAGCTGTTTTTT. It codes for CASSAQPGLASGELFF. The chain carries TRBV6-1 and TRBJ2-2, with 10 nucleotides matching TRBD2. The length of the CDR3 is 16 residues. The junction had 8 bases not matched to a gene; V was cut back by 4 bases and J by 6 bases. Germline values: CDR1 MNHNS, CDR2 SASEGT.